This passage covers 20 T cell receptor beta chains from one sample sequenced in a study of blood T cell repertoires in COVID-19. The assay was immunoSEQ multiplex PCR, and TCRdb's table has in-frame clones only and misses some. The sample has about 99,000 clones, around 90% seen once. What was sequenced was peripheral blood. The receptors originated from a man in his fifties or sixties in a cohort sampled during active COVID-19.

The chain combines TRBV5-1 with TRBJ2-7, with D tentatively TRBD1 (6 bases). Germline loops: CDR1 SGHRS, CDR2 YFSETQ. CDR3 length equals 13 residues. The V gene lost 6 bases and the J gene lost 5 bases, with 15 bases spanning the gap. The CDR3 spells CASIPRTVDEQYF. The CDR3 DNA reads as TGCGCCAGCATCCCCAGGACAGTCGACGAGCAGTACTTC.

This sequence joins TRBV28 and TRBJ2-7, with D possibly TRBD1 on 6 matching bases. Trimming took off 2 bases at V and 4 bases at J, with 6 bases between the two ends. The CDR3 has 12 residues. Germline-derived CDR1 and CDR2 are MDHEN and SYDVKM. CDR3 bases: TGTGCCAGCAGTTTAGGACAGTACGAGCAGTACTTC. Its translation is CASSLGQYEQYF.

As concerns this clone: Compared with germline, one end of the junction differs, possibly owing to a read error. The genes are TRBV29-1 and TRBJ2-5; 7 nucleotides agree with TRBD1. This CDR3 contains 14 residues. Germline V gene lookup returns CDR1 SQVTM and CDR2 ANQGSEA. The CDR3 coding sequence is TGCAGCGTTGAAAAGGGACAGATACAAGAGATCCAGTACTTC. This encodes CSVEKGQIQEIQYF.

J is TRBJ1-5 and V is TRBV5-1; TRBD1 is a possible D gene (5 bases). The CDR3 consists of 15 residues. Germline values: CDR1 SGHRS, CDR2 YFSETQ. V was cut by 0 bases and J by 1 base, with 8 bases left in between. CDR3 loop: CASSLDGASNQPQHF. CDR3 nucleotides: TGCGCCAGCAGCTTGGATGGGGCAAGCAATCAGCCCCAGCATTTT. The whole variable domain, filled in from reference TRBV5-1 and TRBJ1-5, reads KAGVTQTPRYLIKTRGQQVTLSCSPISGHRSVSWYQQTPGQGLQFLFEYFSETQRNKGNFPGRFSGRQFSNSRSEMNVSTLELGDSALYLCASSLDGASNQPQHFGDGTRLSIL.

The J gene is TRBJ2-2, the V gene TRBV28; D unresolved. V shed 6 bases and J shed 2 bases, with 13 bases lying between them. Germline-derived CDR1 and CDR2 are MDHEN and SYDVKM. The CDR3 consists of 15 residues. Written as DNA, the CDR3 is TGTGCCAGCAGAACCGCGCAGGCCAACACCGGGGAGCTGTTTTTT. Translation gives CASRTAQANTGELFF.

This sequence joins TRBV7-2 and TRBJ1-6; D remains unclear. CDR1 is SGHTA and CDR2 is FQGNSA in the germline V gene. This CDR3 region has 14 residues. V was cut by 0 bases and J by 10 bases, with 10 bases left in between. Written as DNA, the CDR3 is TGTGCCAGCAGCTTAGCGAGCCGGGGATCACCCCTCCACTTT. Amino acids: CASSLASRGSPLHF.

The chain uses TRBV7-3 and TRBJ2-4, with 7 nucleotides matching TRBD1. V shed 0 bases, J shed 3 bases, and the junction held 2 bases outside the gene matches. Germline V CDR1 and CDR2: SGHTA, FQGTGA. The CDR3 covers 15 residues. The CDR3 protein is CASSLTGTDKNIQYF. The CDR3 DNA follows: TGTGCCAGCAGCTTAACCGGGACAGACAAAAACATTCAGTACTTC. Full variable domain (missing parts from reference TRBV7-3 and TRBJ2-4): GAGVSQTPSNKVTEKGKYVELRCDPISGHTALYWYRQSLGQGPEFLIYFQGTGAADDSGLPNDRFFAVRPEGSVSTLKIQRTERGDSAVYLCASSLTGTDKNIQYFGAGTRLSVL.

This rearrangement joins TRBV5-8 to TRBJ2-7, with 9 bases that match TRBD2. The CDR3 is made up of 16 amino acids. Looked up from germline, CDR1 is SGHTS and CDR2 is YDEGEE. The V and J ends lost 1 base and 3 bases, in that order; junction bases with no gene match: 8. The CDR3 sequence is CASSLYSGGPRYEQYF. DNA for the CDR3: TGTGCCAGCAGCTTGTACAGCGGGGGGCCTCGCTACGAGCAGTACTTC. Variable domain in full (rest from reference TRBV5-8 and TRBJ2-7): EAGVTQSPTHLIKTRGQQATLRCSPISGHTSVYWYQQALGLGLQFLLWYDEGEERNRGNFPPRFSGRQFPNYSSELNVNALELEDSALYLCASSLYSGGPRYEQYFGPGTRLTVT.

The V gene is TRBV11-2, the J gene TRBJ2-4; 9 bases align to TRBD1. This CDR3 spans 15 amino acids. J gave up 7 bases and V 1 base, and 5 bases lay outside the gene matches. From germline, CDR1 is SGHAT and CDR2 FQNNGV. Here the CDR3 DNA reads TGTGCCAGCAGCTTAGGGGACAGGGCACAGAACATTCAGTACTTC. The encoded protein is CASSLGDRAQNIQYF.

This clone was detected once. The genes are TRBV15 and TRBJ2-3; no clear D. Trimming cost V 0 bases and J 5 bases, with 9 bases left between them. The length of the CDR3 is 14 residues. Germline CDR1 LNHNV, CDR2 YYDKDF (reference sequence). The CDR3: CATSREYSLDTQYF. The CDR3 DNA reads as TGTGCCACCAGCAGAGAGTACAGCTTAGATACGCAGTATTTT.

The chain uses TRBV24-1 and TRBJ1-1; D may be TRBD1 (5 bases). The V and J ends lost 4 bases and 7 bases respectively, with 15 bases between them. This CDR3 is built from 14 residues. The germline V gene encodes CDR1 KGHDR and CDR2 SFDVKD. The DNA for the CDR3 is TGTGCCACCAGTGACCCCGGAGGGAGGGGTGAAGCTTTCTTT. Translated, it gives CATSDPGGRGEAFF.

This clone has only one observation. CDR3 protein: CASIPSGTYEQYF. DNA for the CDR3: TGTGCTAGTATCCCCTCCGGGACCTACGAGCAGTACTTC. This chain connects TRBV12-5 to TRBJ2-7; possibly TRBD2 for D (5 bases). Germline V lookup: CDR1 LGHNT, CDR2 FRNRAP. Trimming took off 8 bases at V and 2 bases at J, with 13 bases between the two ends. CDR3 size: 13 residues.

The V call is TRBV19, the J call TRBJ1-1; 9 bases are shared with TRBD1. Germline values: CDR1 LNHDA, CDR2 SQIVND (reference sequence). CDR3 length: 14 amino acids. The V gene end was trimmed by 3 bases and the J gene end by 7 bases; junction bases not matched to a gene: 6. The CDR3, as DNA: TGTGCCAGTAGTATCAACAGGGGACAGGGTGAAGCTTTCTTT. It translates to CASSINRGQGEAFF.

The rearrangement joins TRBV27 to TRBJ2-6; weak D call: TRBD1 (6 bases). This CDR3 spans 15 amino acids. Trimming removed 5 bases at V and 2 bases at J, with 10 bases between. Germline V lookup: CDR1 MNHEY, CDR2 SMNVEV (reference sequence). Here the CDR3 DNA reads TGTGCCAGCAGTCCACAGGGTCCTGGGGCCAACGTCCTGACTTTC. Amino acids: CASSPQGPGANVLTF.

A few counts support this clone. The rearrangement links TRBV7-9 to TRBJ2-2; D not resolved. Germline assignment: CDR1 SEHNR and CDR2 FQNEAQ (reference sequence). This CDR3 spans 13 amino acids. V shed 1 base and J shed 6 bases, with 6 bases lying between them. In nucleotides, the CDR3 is TGTGCCAGCAGCTTAGTCGGGTCCGGGGAGCTGTTTTTT. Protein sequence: CASSLVGSGELFF.

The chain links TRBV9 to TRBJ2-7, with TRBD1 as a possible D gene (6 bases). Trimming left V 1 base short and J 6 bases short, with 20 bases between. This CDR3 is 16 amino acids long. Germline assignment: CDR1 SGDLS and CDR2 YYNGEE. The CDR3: CASSVQGKRVGGEQYF. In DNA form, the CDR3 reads TGTGCCAGCAGCGTACAGGGCAAACGCGTAGGGGGCGAGCAGTACTTC.

The CDR3: CASSQDVGQGANFNYGYTF. The CDR3 coding sequence is TGCGCCAGCAGCCAAGATGTAGGACAGGGGGCTAATTTTAACTATGGCTACACCTTC. The V gene is TRBV4-3, the J gene TRBJ1-2; TRBD1 matches 11 bases. The length of the CDR3 is 19 residues. In germline, CDR1 is LGHNA, CDR2 YSLEER. V lost 0 bases, J lost 1 base, and 10 bases stayed unmatched.

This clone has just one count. CDR3 coding DNA: TGCGCCAGCGGACAAAATCCAGGGCGTACTGAGCAGTTCTTC. It encodes CASGQNPGRTEQFF. The rearrangement links TRBV5-1 to TRBJ2-1; TRBD1 might be the D (5 bases). V dropped 7 bases and J dropped 9 bases, with 20 bases sitting between them. Germline CDR1 SGHRS, CDR2 YFSETQ. The CDR3 runs 14 residues.

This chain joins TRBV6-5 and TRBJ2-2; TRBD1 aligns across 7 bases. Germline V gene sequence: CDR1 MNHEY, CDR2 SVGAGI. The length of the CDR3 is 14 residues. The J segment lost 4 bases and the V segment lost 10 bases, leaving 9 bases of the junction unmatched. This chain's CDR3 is CATSPGQSTGELFF. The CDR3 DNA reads TGTGCCACATCACCGGGACAGAGCACCGGGGAGCTGTTTTTT.

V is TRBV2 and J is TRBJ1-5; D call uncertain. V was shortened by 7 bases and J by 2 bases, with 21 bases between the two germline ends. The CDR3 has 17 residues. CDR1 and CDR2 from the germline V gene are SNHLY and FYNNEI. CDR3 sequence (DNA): TGTGCCAGCACTGGGAGGGAACTACTTTTTGGCAATCAGCCCCAGCATTTT. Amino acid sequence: CASTGRELLFGNQPQHF.